Sequencing of this T cell receptor beta chain was carried out in a study of regulatory T cells in long-lasting Graves disease. Findings and limits, study-wide: Lower TCR diversity characterized persistent Graves' patients relative to newly diagnosed patients.

This clonotype was picked up many times. Its matching antigen is unknown. The sample's time point: newly diagnosed GD, antithyroid drugs for less than 3 months. PBMCs were the source of the RNA used for TCR sequencing. According to the study, TCR beta libraries were built with iRepertoire HTBI primers and CDR3-region Arm-PCR. TCRdb re-called the multiplex PCR reads with MiXCR, one entry per CDR3 protein. The sample gives around 360,000 distinct CDR3 sequences, 15% to 20% of which show up once; around 20% is in the top ten. These data were also filed under a second study, of T cells in Graves' hyperthyroidism and ophthalmopathy. That source reports: With a duration under 2 months, the hyperthyroidism was newly diagnosed in patients aged 18 to 65. The TCR CDR3 was amplified in a first-round RT-PCR using the HTBI primer set. Ophthalmopathy was distinguished from stable hyperthyroidism by 13 V-J signatures.

The TCR originated in a woman younger than 35 with Graves disease. This specimen consisted of peripheral blood mononuclear cells (PBMCs), obtained at new diagnosis, from a patient treated with antithyroid drugs.

CDR3 coding DNA: TGTGCCAGCAGCCCCGAGAGGGTGAAGGCCTACGAGCAGTACTTC. Encoded protein: CASSPERVKAYEQYF. The chain uses TRBV7-6 and TRBJ2-7, with a possible D match to TRBD2 (5 bases). This CDR3 is built from 15 residues. Germline V gives CDR1 SGHVS, CDR2 FNYEAQ. Trimming stripped 5 bases from V and 2 bases from J, with 16 bases between.